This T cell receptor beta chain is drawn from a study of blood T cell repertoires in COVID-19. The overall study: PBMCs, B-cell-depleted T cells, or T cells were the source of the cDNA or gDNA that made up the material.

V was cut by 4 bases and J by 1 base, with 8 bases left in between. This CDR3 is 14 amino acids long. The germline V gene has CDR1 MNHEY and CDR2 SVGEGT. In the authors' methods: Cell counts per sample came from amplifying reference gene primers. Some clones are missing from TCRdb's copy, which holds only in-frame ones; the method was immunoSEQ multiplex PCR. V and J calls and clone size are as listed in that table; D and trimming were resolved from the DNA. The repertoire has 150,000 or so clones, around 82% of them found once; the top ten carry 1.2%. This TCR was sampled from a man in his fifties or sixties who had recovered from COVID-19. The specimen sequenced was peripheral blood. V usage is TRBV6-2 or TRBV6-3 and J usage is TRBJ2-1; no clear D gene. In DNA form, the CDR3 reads TGTGCCAGCAGTTCACAGAGATCCTACAATGAGCAGTTCTTC. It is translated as CASSSQRSYNEQFF.